This TCR beta chain comes out of a study of cytomegalovirus exposure and HLA in healthy donors. Findings of the study overall: There were about 160 TCR beta chains listed as cytomegalovirus-associated. Highly shared variants forming one cluster were likely a sequencing artifact.

This PCR relied on a set of 60 Vbeta primers and 13 Jbeta primers. Some clones are missing from TCRdb's copy, which holds only in-frame ones; the method was immunoSEQ multiplex PCR. The sample lists more than 200,000 clones; roughly 83% were seen once. As regards this clone: Its antigen is not known.

The receptor's source is a girl aged 10 to 17 in good health and CMV-seronegative. Sequenced material: PBMCs.

This CDR3 is CAIGGVLTDTQYF. In nucleotides, the CDR3 is TGTGCCATCGGGGGGGTACTCACAGATACGCAGTATTTT. The chain links TRBV10-3 to TRBJ2-3, with TRBD2 identical over 7 bases. Trimming at V came to 8 bases and at J to 2 bases, leaving 4 bases not matched to a gene. From germline, CDR1 is ENHRY and CDR2 SYGVKD. The CDR3 is made up of 13 amino acids.